This T cell receptor beta chain was sequenced for a study of blood T cell repertoires in COVID-19. In the study overall: Collection of acute and convalescent COVID-19 samples took place in the United States, Italy and Spain.

The CDR3 sequence is 17 residues long. The ends lost 6 bases at V and 2 bases at J; junction bases unmatched: 11. Germline-derived CDR1 and CDR2 are MNHEY and SVGEGT. Produced via immunoSEQ multiplex PCR; TCRdb's table is partial and in-frame only. The sample has some 120,000 clones; roughly 76% are singletons. The TCR originated in a human donor in a cohort sampled during active COVID-19. Sequencing was done on a sample of peripheral blood. This chain links TRBV6-2 or TRBV6-3 with TRBJ1-2; 11 bases map to TRBD1. CDR3 sequence reads: CASRPGTGGSRNYGYTF. The DNA of the CDR3 is TGTGCCAGCAGACCTGGGACAGGGGGTTCGAGGAACTATGGCTACACCTTC.